The 32 T cell receptor beta chains below come from one sample, sequenced in a study of cytomegalovirus exposure and HLA in healthy donors. PCR employed 60 Vbeta and 13 Jbeta primers. The data were produced by immunoSEQ multiplex PCR, yet TCRdb's version contains in-frame clones alone and is incomplete. The sample lists some 200,000 clones; approximately 79% were seen once. The sample was PBMCs. The origin of the receptors is a girl between 5 and 17 years old in good health and CMV-seropositive.

DNA of the CDR3: TGTGCCAGCAGCTTGTACTGGCTAGCGGGGGGCCAGTACCAAGAGACCCAGTACTTC. This gives the protein CASSLYWLAGGQYQETQYF. This rearrangement joins TRBV5-6 to TRBJ2-5, with 11 positions matching TRBD2. The germline V gene encodes CDR1 SGHDT and CDR2 YYEEEE. With 1 base clipped from V and 0 bases from J, the junction kept 11 bases outside the gene matches. The CDR3 has 19 residues.

The chain links TRBV9 to TRBJ1-1; D is undetermined. The CDR3 covers 12 residues. Trimming left V 0 bases short and J 13 bases short, with 13 bases between. Germline V gene sequence: CDR1 SGDLS, CDR2 YYNGEE. CDR3 nucleotide sequence: TGTGCCAGCAGCGTAGTGGGAGGCATAGGTTTCTTT. Encoded protein: CASSVVGGIGFF.

This chain joins TRBV6-5 and TRBJ1-2; TRBD1 is a possible D gene (6 bases). Trimming shortened V by 5 bases and J by 7 bases, and 14 bases separated the two germline ends. CDR1 is MNHEY and CDR2 is SVGAGI in the germline V gene. The CDR3 sequence is 13 residues long. CDR3 coding DNA: TGTGCCAGCAGTGGCTGGGGGCAGGGTGGCTACACCTTC. Translating gives CASSGWGQGGYTF.

This clone was observed a handful of times. The genes are TRBV7-9 and TRBJ1-1; D remains ambiguous. V lost 5 bases to trimming and J lost 1 base, with 14 bases between them. The germline CDR1 and CDR2 sequences are SEHNR and FQNEAQ (reference sequence). The CDR3 is 15 amino acids. The CDR3: CASSPTQLSNTEAFF. DNA of the CDR3: TGTGCCAGCAGCCCCACACAGTTATCGAACACTGAAGCTTTCTTT.

The chain uses TRBV30 and TRBJ1-5, with 7 bases aligning to TRBD1. CDR1 and CDR2 (germline): GTSNPN, SVGIG (reference sequence). The CDR3 length is 14 residues. The V gene end was trimmed by 2 bases and the J gene end by 1 base; junction bases not matched to a gene: 2. This CDR3 is CAWSLGQSNQPQHF. CDR3 DNA sequence: TGTGCCTGGAGTTTGGGACAGAGCAATCAGCCCCAGCATTTT.

The chain couples TRBV19 to TRBJ1-5, with TRBD1 identical over 12 bases. V trimming: 4 bases; J trimming: 0 bases; junction bases outside the gene matches: 7. This CDR3 is built from 18 residues. Per germline, CDR1 LNHDA and CDR2 SQIVND (reference sequence). CDR3 sequence: CASSRDRGQVGSNQPQHF. In nucleotides, the CDR3 is TGTGCCAGTAGTAGGGACAGGGGGCAGGTGGGTAGCAATCAGCCCCAGCATTTT. The complete variable domain, with remaining parts taken from reference TRBV19 and TRBJ1-5, reads DGGITQSPKYLFRKEGQNVTLSCEQNLNHDAMYWYRQDPGQGLRLIYYSQIVNDFQKGDIAEGYSVSREKKESFPLTVTSAQKNPTAFYLCASSRDRGQVGSNQPQHFGDGTRLSIL.

This chain uses TRBV18 with TRBJ2-2; the match to TRBD1 covers 7 bases. V shed 4 bases and J 6 bases; nucleotides not matched to a gene: 5. The CDR3 contains 14 residues. Germline V gene lookup returns CDR1 KGHSH and CDR2 LQKENI. The CDR3 DNA sequence: TGTGCCAGCTCACATGGACAGGTCGCCGGGGAGCTGTTTTTT. It encodes CASSHGQVAGELFF.

The chain is built from TRBV5-1 and TRBJ2-5, with a weak D call TRBD2 (7 bases). There are 15 residues in the CDR3. V gave up 3 bases and J gave up 5 bases, with 17 bases separating them. Germline V gene sequence: CDR1 SGHRS, CDR2 YFSETQ. In nucleotides, the CDR3 is TGCGCCAGCAGCTCCTCTATGGGGGGGCCCGAGACCCAGTACTTC. The encoded protein is CASSSSMGGPETQYF.

The V call is TRBV6-1, the J call TRBJ2-7, with 8 bases identical to TRBD1. CDR1 is MNHNS and CDR2 is SASEGT in the germline V gene. The CDR3 is made up of 14 amino acids. Losses at the gene ends were 6 bases for V and 5 bases for J; bases not matched to a gene: 9. DNA for the CDR3: TGTGCCAGCAGGAGGACAGGGACATTGGACGAGCAGTACTTC. Its translation: CASRRTGTLDEQYF.

V usage is TRBV6-4 and J usage is TRBJ2-1; 8 bases agree with TRBD1. The CDR3 has 13 amino acids. From germline, CDR1 is MRHNA and CDR2 SNTAGT. The ends lost 9 bases at V and 0 bases at J; junction bases unmatched: 1. The CDR3: CARTGGSYNEQFF. In nucleotides, the CDR3 is TGTGCCAGAACAGGGGGCTCCTACAATGAGCAGTTCTTC.

The chain links TRBV2 to TRBJ2-7, with TRBD2 identical over 8 bases. Germline V gene sequence: CDR1 SNHLY, CDR2 FYNNEI. V dropped 6 bases and J dropped 3; count of bases not matched to a gene: 10. The CDR3 extends over 15 amino acids. CDR3 sequence (DNA): TGTGCCAGCAGCGGAGACGCGGGGGGCTTCTACGAGCAGTACTTC. Protein: CASSGDAGGFYEQYF.

This rearrangement joins TRBV4-1 to TRBJ1-6; no definite D call. Germline assignment: CDR1 MGHRA and CDR2 YSYEKL. V was trimmed by 3 bases and J by 0 bases, leaving 15 bases between them. This CDR3 has 18 amino acids. Here the CDR3 reads CASSHHLGRSSYNSPLHF. CDR3 DNA: TGCGCCAGCAGCCACCACCTCGGGAGAAGCTCCTATAATTCACCCCTCCACTTT.

The chain recombines TRBV6-1 with TRBJ1-2; TRBD1 aligns across 10 bases. The CDR3 spans 14 residues. Germline V gene data show CDR1 as MNHNS and CDR2 as SASEGT. The V gene end was trimmed by 7 bases and the J gene end by 4 bases; junction bases not matched to a gene: 6. The CDR3: CASIRTGGFYGYTF. Here the CDR3 DNA reads TGTGCCAGCATTCGGACAGGGGGTTTCTATGGCTACACCTTC.

A note on this clone: At the DNA level, this CDR3 is encoded by other sequences in the same sample as well. CDR3: CASSVTGGLIGTSYNSPLHF. CDR3 sequence (DNA): TGTGCCAGCAGTGTTACGGGGGGATTAATTGGGACCTCCTATAATTCACCCCTCCACTTT. The rearrangement links TRBV2 to TRBJ1-6, with D possibly being TRBD1 (5 bases). Looked up from germline, CDR1 is SNHLY and CDR2 is FYNNEI. The length of the CDR3 is 20 residues. V shed 4 bases and J shed 0 bases, with 22 bases lying between them.

The CDR3 region is CAAGGGPYEQYF. DNA for the CDR3: TGCGCCGCGGGGGGCGGACCCTACGAGCAGTACTTC. J is TRBJ2-7 and V is TRBV10-1, with 8 positions matching TRBD2. V dropped 11 bases and J dropped 2; count of bases not matched to a gene: 5. Germline CDR1 reads WNHNN; CDR2 reads SYGVQD (reference sequence). The CDR3 covers 12 residues.

This clone was seen just once. The chain recombines TRBV7-9 with TRBJ1-2; tentative D call: TRBD1 (6 bases). The length of the CDR3 is 14 residues. Germline CDR1 SEHNR, CDR2 FQNEAQ (reference sequence). V was clipped by 5 bases and J by 2 bases, with 12 bases between them. CDR3 DNA: TGTGCCAGCAGCCAAGGGGGAGGGAACTATGGCTACACCTTC. This encodes CASSQGGGNYGYTF.

To note about this clone: A junction end diverges from the germline sequence, so it may reflect a read error. At the DNA level, this CDR3 is encoded by other sequences in the same sample as well. V gene TRBV10-3 combines with J gene TRBJ1-1; possible D gene TRBD1, 5 bases. Germline V lookup: CDR1 ENHRY, CDR2 SYGVKD. The CDR3 length is 14 residues. CDR3 region: CAKLGDAGGTEAFF. DNA for the CDR3: TGCGCCAAACTTGGGGACGCGGGGGGTACTGAAGCTTTCTTT.

This clone showed up just a few times. The chain couples TRBV30 to TRBJ2-4, with 9 nucleotides matching TRBD1. Germline trimming cut 2 bases from V and 0 bases from J; bases unmatched to any gene: 11. This CDR3 is 18 amino acids long. Germline-derived CDR1 and CDR2 are GTSNPN and SVGIG (reference sequence). CDR3 bases: TGTGCCTGGAGTTCCGGGACAGGGCCTTCCCTAGCCAAAAACATTCAGTACTTC. This sequence encodes CAWSSGTGPSLAKNIQYF.

This clone was seen more than once but under ten times. The J gene is TRBJ2-2, the V gene TRBV10-3, with TRBD2 matching over 11 bases. Germline CDR1 reads ENHRY; CDR2 reads SYGVKD. The CDR3 sequence is 14 residues long. The V gene end was trimmed by 6 bases and the J gene end by 3 bases; junction bases not matched to a gene: 0. CDR3 bases: TGTGCCATCAGACTAGCGGGGGACACCGGGGAGCTGTTTTTT. This encodes CAIRLAGDTGELFF.

This chain connects TRBV10-3 to TRBJ2-7; D not certain. The CDR3 is made up of 13 amino acids. Trimming left V 10 bases short and J 4 bases short, with 17 bases between. Germline lookup yields CDR1 ENHRY and CDR2 SYGVKD. For the CDR3, the DNA is TGTGCCAGTGGCTGGGCAGGTGGGTACGAGCAGTACTTC. Residues: CASGWAGGYEQYF.

J is TRBJ1-5 and V is TRBV5-1, with TRBD1 identical over 8 bases. Germline V gene lookup returns CDR1 SGHRS and CDR2 YFSETQ. J lost 5 bases, V lost 6 bases, and 7 bases had no gene match. CDR3 length equals 14 residues. The CDR3 protein is CASKPGQEHQPQHF. The CDR3 DNA reads as TGCGCCAGCAAGCCGGGACAGGAACATCAGCCCCAGCATTTT.

The V call is TRBV9, the J call TRBJ2-5; 12 nucleotides align to TRBD2. Trimming cost V 6 bases and J 2 bases; bases outside gene matches: 5. From germline, CDR1 is SGDLS and CDR2 YYNGEE. The CDR3 loop spans 15 amino acids. The CDR3 region has the DNA TGTGCCAGCACCGGACTAGCGGGGACACAAGAGACCCAGTACTTC. Amino acid sequence: CASTGLAGTQETQYF.

The V gene is TRBV6-4, the J gene TRBJ2-5; D is uncertain. The J call may be faulty, since TRBJ2-7 better matches the DNA end. The CDR3 contains 15 residues. Germline CDR1 and CDR2: MRHNA and SNTAGT. The CDR3 is CASSERLGSIHEQYF. The CDR3 DNA reads as TGTGCCAGCAGTGAGCGGTTGGGTAGCATCCACGAGCAGTACTTC.

This clone was found a few times. DNA for the CDR3: TGTGCCTGGAGTGGGACTAGCGGGGGGGCCGAGCAGTTCTTC. Translation: CAWSGTSGGAEQFF. The chain has TRBV30 and TRBJ2-1; the match to TRBD2 covers 15 bases. V lost 1 base, J lost 10 bases, and 2 bases stayed unmatched. Germline loops: CDR1 GTSNPN, CDR2 SVGIG (reference sequence). The CDR3 loop spans 14 amino acids.

The rearrangement links TRBV4-1 to TRBJ2-3; 8 bases match TRBD2. The CDR3 is 18 residues long. Germline loops: CDR1 MGHRA, CDR2 YSYEKL. V shed 3 bases, J shed 2 bases, and the junction held 13 bases outside the gene matches. The CDR3 DNA sequence: TGCGCCAGCAGCCATGGGCCCGGGGGGGAAGGTTCCACAGATACGCAGTATTTT. It is translated as CASSHGPGGEGSTDTQYF.

This chain connects TRBV5-6 to TRBJ2-1; D remains ambiguous. Germline V gene lookup returns CDR1 SGHDT and CDR2 YYEEEE. This CDR3 region has 12 residues. V was trimmed by 3 bases and J by 7 bases, leaving 8 bases between them. The CDR3 bases are TGTGCCAGCAGCTCCCTAGGTAATGAGCAGTTCTTC. Amino acids: CASSSLGNEQFF.

This rearrangement joins TRBV6-1 to TRBJ2-1; D may be TRBD1 (6 bases). Deletions cut 3 bases from V and 4 bases from J, with 10 bases between. The CDR3 has 14 amino acids. Germline loops: CDR1 MNHNS, CDR2 SASEGT. This CDR3 reads CASSEGDTYNEQFF. In DNA form, the CDR3 reads TGTGCCAGCAGTGAGGGGGACACATACAATGAGCAGTTCTTC.

The chain carries TRBV5-6 and TRBJ2-5, with TRBD1 matching 9 bases. TRBJ2-7 explains the end of the DNA better; the J call may be wrong. This CDR3 region has 15 residues. The germline CDR1 and CDR2 sequences are SGHDT and YYEEEE. The CDR3 DNA is TGTGCCAGCAGCTCCTACAGGGGGCCCTCCTACGAGCAGTACTTC. This encodes CASSSYRGPSYEQYF.

This clone was observed a few times. The V gene is TRBV6-5, the J gene TRBJ2-2; 8 nucleotides align to TRBD1. CDR3 length: 15 amino acids. Per the germline V gene, CDR1 is MNHEY and CDR2 is SVGAGI. With V trimmed by 5 bases and J by 1 base, 3 bases remained unmatched. CDR3 residues: CASSAGTGNTGELFF. CDR3 DNA sequence: TGTGCCAGCAGTGCCGGGACAGGGAACACCGGGGAGCTGTTTTTT.

The V and J genes are TRBV19 and TRBJ1-4; 9 bases fit TRBD1. Per the germline V gene, CDR1 is LNHDA and CDR2 is SQIVND (reference sequence). With V trimmed by 6 bases and J by 4 bases, 9 bases remained unmatched. CDR3 length equals 16 residues. The CDR3 is CASRSPRQGVNEKLFF. The CDR3 nucleotides are TGTGCCAGTAGGTCCCCCCGACAGGGGGTTAATGAAAAACTGTTTTTT.

The rearrangement links TRBV6-9 to TRBJ2-1; D not resolved. Germline assignment: CDR1 MNHGY and CDR2 SVAAGI. V was clipped by 4 bases and J by 5 bases, with 6 bases between them. CDR3 size: 12 residues. The CDR3 loop is CASSFRNNEQFF. The CDR3 nucleotides read TGTGCCAGCAGTTTCAGGAACAATGAGCAGTTCTTC.

This chain links TRBV9 with TRBJ2-3, with 7 bases that match TRBD2. The junction had 5 bases not matched to a gene; V was cut back by 2 bases and J by 5 bases. Germline CDR1 SGDLS, CDR2 YYNGEE. This CDR3 comprises 14 residues. CDR3 sequence reads: CASSVGGIGDTQYF. The CDR3 nucleotides are TGTGCCAGCAGCGTGGGGGGGATTGGAGATACGCAGTATTTT.